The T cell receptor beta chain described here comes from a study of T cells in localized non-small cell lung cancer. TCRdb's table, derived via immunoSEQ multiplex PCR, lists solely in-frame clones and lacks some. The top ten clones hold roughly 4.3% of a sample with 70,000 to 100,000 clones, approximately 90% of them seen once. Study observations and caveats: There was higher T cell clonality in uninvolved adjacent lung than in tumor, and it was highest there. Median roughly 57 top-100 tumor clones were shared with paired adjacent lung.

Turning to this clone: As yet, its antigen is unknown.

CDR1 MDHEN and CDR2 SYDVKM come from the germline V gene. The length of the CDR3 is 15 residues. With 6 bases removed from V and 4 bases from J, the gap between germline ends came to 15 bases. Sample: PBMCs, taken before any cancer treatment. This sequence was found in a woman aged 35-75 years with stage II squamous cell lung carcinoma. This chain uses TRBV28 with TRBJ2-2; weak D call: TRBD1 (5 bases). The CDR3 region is CASSSIGVFTGELFF. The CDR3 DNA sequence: TGTGCCAGCAGCTCCATAGGGGTTTTCACCGGGGAGCTGTTTTTT.